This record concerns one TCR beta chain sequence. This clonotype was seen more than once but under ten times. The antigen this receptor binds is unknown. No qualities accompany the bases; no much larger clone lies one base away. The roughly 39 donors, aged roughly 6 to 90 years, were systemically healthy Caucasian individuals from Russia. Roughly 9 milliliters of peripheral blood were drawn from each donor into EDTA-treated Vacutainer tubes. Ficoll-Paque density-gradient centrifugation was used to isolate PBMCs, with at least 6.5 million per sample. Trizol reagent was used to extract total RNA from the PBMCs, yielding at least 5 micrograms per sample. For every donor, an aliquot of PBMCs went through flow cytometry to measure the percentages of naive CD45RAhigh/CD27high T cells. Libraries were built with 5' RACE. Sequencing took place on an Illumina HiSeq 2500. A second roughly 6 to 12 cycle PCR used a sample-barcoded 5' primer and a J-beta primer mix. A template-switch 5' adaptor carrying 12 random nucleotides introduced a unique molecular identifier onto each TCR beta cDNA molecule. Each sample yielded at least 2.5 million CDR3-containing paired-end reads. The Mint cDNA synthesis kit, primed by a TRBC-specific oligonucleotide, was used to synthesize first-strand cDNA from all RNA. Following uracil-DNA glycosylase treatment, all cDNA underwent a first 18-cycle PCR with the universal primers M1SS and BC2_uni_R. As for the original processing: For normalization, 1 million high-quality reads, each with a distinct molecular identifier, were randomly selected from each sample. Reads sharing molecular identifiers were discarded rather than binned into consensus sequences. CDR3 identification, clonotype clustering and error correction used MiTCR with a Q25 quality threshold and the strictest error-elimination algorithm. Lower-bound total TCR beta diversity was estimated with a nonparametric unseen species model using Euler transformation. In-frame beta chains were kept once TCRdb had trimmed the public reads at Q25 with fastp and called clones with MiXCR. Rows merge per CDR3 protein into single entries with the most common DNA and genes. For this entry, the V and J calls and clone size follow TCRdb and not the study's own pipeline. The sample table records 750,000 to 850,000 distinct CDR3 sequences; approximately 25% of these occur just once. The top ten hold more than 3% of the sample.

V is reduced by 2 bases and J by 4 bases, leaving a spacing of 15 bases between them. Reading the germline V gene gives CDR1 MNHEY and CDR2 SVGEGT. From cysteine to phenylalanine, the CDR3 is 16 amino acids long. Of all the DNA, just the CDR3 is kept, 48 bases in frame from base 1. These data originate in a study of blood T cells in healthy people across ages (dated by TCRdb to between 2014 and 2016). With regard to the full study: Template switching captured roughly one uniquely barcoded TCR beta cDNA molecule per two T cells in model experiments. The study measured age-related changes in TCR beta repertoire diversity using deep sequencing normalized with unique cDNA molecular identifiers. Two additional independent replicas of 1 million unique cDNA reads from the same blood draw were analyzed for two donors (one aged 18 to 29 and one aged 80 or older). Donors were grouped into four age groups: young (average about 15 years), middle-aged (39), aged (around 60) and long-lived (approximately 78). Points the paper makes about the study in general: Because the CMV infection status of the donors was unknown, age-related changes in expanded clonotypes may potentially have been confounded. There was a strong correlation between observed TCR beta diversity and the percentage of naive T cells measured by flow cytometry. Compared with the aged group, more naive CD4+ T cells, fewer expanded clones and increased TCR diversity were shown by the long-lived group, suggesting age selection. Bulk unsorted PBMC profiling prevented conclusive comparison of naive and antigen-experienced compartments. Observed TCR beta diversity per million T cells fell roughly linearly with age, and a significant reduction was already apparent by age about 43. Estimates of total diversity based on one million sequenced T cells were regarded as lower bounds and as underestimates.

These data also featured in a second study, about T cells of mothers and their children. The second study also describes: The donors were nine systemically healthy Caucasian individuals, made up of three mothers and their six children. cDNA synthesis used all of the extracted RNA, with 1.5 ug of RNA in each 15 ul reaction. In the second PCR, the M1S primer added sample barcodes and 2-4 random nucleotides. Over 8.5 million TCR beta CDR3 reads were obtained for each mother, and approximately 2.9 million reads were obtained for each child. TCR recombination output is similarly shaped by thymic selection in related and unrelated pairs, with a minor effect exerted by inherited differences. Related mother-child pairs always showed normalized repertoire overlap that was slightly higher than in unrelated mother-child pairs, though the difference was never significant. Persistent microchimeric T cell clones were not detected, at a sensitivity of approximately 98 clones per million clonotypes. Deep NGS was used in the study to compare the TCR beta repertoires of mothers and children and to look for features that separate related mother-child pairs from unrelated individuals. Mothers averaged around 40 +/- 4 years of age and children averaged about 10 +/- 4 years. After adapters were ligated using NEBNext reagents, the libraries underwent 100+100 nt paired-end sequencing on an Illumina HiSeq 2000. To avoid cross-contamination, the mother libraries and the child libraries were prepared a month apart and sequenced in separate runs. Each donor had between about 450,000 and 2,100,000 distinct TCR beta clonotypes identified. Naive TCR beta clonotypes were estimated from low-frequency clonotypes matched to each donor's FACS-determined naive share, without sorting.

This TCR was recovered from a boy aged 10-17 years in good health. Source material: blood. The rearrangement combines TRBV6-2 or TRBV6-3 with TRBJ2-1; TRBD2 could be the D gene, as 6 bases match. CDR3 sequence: CASSYPRGSGYNEQFF. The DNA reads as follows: TGTGCCAGCAGTTACCCCCGGGGTAGCGGATACAATGAGCAGTTCTTC.